Listed below are T cell receptor beta chains from one sample, sequenced in a study of T cell clones after liver transplantation. Method: immunoSEQ multiplex PCR; TCRdb's copy keeps in-frame clones and lacks some. Seen here are some 80,000 clones, under 90% observed once, and the top ten hold less than 2.5%. The material sequenced was CD4+ T cells from blood, taken 48 months after liver transplant. Receptors originate from a human patient who received a liver transplant. These T cells may partly come from the graft donor. Each CDR3 is given with its conserved first and last residue. A D gene is named only where the DNA matches it firmly. Only some rows state a clone size, as once, few, many or a class for expanded clones.

d_call: NA
j_call: TRBJ1-5
v_call: TRBV6-1
clone_size: once
cdr3_nt: TGTGCCAGCAGTGAGAATCAGCCCCAGCATTTT
cdr3_aa: CASSENQPQHF

d_call: NA
j_call: TRBJ2-2
v_call: TRBV7-9
clone_size: NA
cdr3_nt: TGTGCCAGCAGCTTGGGGCAGGCAGGGTTCGGCGGGGAGCTGTTTTTT
cdr3_aa: CASSLGQAGFGGELFF

d_call: TRBD1
j_call: TRBJ2-5
v_call: TRBV19
clone_size: NA
cdr3_nt: TGTGCCAGTAGTATCGGGACAGGGGCCTTCCAAGAGACCCAGTACTTC
cdr3_aa: CASSIGTGAFQETQYF

d_call: NA
j_call: TRBJ1-1
v_call: TRBV18
clone_size: NA
cdr3_nt: TGTGCCAGCTCCCCGTCGGGGGGAGGGGACACTGAAGCTTTCTTT
cdr3_aa: CASSPSGGGDTEAFF

d_call: TRBD1
j_call: TRBJ2-1
v_call: TRBV28
clone_size: NA
cdr3_nt: TGTGCCAGCAGTCGATACAGGGGGCGCACCGATGAGCAGTTCTTC
cdr3_aa: CASSRYRGRTDEQFF

d_call: NA
j_call: TRBJ2-7
v_call: TRBV20-1
clone_size: once
cdr3_nt: TGCAGTGCCCACCTCCTGAGCGAGCAGTACTTC
cdr3_aa: CSAHLLSEQYF

d_call: TRBD2
j_call: TRBJ2-3
v_call: TRBV2
clone_size: NA
cdr3_nt: TGTGCCAGCAGTGAACGCTTGCTAGCGGGAGGAGATACGCAGTATTTT
cdr3_aa: CASSERLLAGGDTQYF

d_call: NA
j_call: TRBJ2-3
v_call: TRBV6-1
clone_size: NA
cdr3_nt: TGTGCCTCAAGGGACCTCACAGATACGCAGTATTTT
cdr3_aa: CASRDLTDTQYF

d_call: NA
j_call: TRBJ2-7
v_call: TRBV5-1
clone_size: NA
cdr3_nt: TGCGCCAGCACCGCAGGTGCCTTTCCAGACTACGAGCAGTACTTC
cdr3_aa: CASTAGAFPDYEQYF

d_call: TRBD2
j_call: TRBJ2-3
v_call: TRBV9
clone_size: NA
cdr3_nt: TGTGCCAGCAGCGTCCTAGCGGGACGCACAGATACGCAGTATTTT
cdr3_aa: CASSVLAGRTDTQYF

d_call: TRBD1
j_call: TRBJ1-5
v_call: TRBV10-3
clone_size: NA
cdr3_nt: TGTGCCATCAGTACCGACAGGGACAATCAGCCCCAGCATTTT
cdr3_aa: CAISTDRDNQPQHF

d_call: TRBD2
j_call: TRBJ2-3
v_call: TRBV10-3
clone_size: NA
cdr3_nt: TGTGCCATCAGTCTAGCGGGGGGCAGCACAGATACGCAGTATTTT
cdr3_aa: CAISLAGGSTDTQYF

d_call: TRBD1
j_call: TRBJ1-2
v_call: TRBV19
clone_size: few
cdr3_nt: TGTGCCAGTAGTACCATCCAGGGGGCGACGAACTATGGCTACACCTTC
cdr3_aa: CASSTIQGATNYGYTF

d_call: TRBD1
j_call: TRBJ2-3
v_call: TRBV7-3
clone_size: NA
cdr3_nt: TGTGCCAGCAGCCGGACAGGGGCCAACACAGATACGCAGTATTTT
cdr3_aa: CASSRTGANTDTQYF

d_call: NA
j_call: TRBJ2-7
v_call: TRBV18
clone_size: NA
cdr3_nt: TGTGCCAGCTCACCAGTGGGCCATAAGGTTAGATCCTACGAGCAGTACTTC
cdr3_aa: CASSPVGHKVRSYEQYF

d_call: NA
j_call: TRBJ1-3
v_call: TRBV19
clone_size: NA
cdr3_nt: TGTGCCAGTAGGAGTGGCGGGATCTCTGGAAACACCATATATTTT
cdr3_aa: CASRSGGISGNTIYF

d_call: NA
j_call: TRBJ2-3
v_call: TRBV19
clone_size: once
cdr3_nt: TGTGCCAGCACCCGGGACACAGATACGCAGTATTTT
cdr3_aa: CASTRDTDTQYF

d_call: TRBD2
j_call: TRBJ2-5
v_call: TRBV28
clone_size: NA
cdr3_nt: TGTGCCAGCAGTGCCCTTGGCGGGAGGTGGGAGACCCAGTACTTC
cdr3_aa: CASSALGGRWETQYF

d_call: NA
j_call: TRBJ2-1
v_call: TRBV13
clone_size: NA
cdr3_nt: TGTGCCAGCAGCTTCTCGGTGACCGGGAACAATGAGCAGTTCTTC
cdr3_aa: CASSFSVTGNNEQFF

d_call: NA
j_call: TRBJ2-3
v_call: TRBV6-1
clone_size: NA
cdr3_nt: TGTGCCAGCAGTTCCGGGTCCTTCTCAGGGGATACGCAGTATTTT
cdr3_aa: CASSSGSFSGDTQYF